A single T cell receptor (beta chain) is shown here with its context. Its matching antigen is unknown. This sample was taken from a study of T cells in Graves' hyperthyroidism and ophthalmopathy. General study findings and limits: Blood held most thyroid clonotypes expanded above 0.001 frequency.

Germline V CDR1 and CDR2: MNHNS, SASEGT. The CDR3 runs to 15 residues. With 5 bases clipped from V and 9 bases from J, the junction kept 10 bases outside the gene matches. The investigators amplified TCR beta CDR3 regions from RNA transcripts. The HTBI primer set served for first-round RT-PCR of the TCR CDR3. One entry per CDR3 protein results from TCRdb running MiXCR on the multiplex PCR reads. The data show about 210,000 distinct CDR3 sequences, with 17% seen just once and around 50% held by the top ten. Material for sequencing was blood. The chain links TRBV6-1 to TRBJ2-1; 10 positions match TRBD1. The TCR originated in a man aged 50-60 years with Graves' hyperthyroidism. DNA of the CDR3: TGTGCCAGCAGTCCGGACAGGGGGATACAGGGTGAGCAGTTCTTC. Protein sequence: CASSPDRGIQGEQFF.